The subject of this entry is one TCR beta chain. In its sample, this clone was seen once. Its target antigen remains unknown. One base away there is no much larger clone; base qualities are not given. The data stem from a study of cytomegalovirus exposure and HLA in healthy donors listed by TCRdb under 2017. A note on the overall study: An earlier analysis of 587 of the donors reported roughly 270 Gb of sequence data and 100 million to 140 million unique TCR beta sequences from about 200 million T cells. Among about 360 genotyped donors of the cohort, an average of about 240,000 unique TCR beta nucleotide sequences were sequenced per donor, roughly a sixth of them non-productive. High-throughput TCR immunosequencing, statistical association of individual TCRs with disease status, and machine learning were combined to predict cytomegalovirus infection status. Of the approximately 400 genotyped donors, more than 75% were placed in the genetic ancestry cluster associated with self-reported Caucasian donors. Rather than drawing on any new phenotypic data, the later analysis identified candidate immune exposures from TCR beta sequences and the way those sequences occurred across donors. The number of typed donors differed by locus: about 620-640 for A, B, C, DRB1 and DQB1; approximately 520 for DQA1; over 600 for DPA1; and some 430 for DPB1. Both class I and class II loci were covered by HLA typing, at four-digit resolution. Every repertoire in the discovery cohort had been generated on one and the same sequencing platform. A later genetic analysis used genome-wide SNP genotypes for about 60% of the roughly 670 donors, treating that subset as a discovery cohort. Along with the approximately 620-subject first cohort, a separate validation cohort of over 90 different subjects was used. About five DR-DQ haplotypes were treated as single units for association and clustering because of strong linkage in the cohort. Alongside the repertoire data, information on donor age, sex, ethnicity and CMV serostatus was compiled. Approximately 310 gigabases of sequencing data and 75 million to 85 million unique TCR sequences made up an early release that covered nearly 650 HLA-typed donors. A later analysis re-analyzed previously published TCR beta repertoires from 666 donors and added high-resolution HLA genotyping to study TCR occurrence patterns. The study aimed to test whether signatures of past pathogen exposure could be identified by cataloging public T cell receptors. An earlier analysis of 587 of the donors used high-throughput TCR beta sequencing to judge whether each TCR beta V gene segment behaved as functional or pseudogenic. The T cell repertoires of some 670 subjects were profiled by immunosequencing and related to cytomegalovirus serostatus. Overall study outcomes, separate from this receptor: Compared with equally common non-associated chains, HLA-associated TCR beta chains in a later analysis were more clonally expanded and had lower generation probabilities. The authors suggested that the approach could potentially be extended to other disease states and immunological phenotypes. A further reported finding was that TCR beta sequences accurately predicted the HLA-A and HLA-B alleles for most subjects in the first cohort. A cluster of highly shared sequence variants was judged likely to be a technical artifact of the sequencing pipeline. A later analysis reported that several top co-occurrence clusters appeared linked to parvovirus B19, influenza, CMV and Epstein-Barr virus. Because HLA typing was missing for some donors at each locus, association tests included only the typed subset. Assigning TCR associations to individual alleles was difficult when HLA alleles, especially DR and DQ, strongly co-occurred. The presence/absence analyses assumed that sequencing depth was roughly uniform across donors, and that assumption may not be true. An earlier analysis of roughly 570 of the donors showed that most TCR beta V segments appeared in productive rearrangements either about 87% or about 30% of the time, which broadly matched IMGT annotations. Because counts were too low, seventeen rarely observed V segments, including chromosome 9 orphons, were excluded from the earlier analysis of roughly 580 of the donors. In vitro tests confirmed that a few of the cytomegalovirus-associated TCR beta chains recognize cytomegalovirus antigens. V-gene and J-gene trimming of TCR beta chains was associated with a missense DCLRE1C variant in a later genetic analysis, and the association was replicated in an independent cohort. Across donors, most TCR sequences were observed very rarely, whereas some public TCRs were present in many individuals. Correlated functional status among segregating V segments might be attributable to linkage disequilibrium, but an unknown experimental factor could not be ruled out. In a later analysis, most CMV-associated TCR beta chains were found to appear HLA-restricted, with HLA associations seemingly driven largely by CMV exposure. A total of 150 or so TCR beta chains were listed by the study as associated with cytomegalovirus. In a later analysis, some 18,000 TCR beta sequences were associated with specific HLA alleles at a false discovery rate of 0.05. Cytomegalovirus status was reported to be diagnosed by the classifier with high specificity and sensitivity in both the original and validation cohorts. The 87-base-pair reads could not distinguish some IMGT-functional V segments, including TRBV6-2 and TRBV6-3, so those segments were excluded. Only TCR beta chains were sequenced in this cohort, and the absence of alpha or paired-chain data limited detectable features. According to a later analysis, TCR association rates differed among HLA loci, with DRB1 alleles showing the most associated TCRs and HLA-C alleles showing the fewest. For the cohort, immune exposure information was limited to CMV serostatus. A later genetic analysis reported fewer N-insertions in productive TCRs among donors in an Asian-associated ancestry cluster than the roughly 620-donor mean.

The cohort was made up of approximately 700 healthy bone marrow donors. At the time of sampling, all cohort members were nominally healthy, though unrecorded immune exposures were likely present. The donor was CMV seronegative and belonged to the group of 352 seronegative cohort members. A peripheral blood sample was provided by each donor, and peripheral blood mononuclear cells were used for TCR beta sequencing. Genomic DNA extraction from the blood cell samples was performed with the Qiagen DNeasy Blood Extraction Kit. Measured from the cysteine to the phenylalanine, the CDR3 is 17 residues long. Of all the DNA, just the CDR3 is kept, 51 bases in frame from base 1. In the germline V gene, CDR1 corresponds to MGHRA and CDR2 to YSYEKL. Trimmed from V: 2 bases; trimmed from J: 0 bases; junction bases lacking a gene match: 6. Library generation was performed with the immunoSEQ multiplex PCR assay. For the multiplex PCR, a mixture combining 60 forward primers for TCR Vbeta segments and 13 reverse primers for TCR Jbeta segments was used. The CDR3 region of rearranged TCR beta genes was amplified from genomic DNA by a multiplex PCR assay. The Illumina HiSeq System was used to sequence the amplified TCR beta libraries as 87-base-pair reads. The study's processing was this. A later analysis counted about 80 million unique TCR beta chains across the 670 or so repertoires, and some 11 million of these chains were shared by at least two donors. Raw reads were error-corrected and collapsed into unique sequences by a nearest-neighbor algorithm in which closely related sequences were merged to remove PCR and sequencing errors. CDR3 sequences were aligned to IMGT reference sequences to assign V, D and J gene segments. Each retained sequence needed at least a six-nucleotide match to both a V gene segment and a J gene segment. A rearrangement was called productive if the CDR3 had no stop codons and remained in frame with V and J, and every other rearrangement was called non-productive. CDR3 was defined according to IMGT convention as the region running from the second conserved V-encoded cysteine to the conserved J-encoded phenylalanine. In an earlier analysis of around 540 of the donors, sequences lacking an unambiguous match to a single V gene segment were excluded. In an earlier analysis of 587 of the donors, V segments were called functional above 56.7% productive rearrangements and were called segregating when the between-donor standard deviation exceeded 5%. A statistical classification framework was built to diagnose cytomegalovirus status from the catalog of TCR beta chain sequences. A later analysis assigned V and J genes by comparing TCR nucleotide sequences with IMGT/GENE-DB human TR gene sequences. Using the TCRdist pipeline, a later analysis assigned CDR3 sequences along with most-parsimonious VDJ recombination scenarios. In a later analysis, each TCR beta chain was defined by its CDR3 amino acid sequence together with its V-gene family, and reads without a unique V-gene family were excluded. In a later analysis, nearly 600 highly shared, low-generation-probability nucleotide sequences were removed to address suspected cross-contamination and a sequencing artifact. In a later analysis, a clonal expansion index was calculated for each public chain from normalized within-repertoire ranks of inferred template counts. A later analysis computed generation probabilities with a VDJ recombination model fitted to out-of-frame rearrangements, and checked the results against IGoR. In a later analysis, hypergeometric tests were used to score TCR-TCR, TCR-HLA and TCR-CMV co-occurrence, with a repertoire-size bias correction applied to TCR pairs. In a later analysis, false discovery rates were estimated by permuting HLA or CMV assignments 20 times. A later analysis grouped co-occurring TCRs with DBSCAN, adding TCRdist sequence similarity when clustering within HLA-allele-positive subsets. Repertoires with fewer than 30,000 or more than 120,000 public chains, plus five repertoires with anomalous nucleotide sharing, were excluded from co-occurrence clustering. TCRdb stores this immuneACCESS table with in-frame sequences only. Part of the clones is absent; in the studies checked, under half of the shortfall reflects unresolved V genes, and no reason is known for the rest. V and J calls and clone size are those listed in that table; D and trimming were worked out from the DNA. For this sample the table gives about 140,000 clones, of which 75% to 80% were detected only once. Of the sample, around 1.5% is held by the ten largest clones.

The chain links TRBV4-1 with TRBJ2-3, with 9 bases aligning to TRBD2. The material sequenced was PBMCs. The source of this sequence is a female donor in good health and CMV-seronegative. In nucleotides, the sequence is TGCGCCAGCAGCCAACCGACTAGCGGAGTTAGCACAGATACGCAGTATTTT. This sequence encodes CASSQPTSGVSTDTQYF.